The clone carrying this TCR beta chain was seen only once. This entry belongs to a study of blood T cell repertoires in COVID-19. Study at large: PBMCs, B-cell-depleted T cells, or T cells were the source of the cDNA or gDNA that made up the material.

The V end was cut by 4 bases, the J end by 7 bases, with 13 bases between. Germline V lookup: CDR1 MGHRA, CDR2 YSYEKL. This CDR3 comprises 13 residues. Study processing details: Amplification of reference gene primers provided the estimated nucleated cell counts. TCRdb keeps only in-frame clones here, not all; method: immunoSEQ multiplex PCR. V and J calls and clone size are given by that table; D and trimming were obtained from the DNA. The profile covers about 170,000 clones, with roughly 80% appearing a single time and roughly 2% taken by the ten largest. This rearrangement joins TRBV4-1 to TRBJ1-2; D might be TRBD1 (5 bases). The sequence came from an elderly woman with acute or convalescent COVID-19. The material sequenced was peripheral blood. The CDR3: CASSLRGGGGYTF. In DNA form, the CDR3 reads TGCGCCAGCAGCCTTAGGGGAGGCGGTGGCTACACCTTC.